The 20 T cell receptor beta chains in this list originate from one sample, sequenced in a study of prognosis after radiotherapy for stage I lung cancer. Starting from genomic DNA, TCR beta CDR3 was amplified through two-round multiplex PCR. First-round PCR amplification was performed with primers specific to each TRBV and TRBJ gene. TCRdb recomputed calls from the multiplex PCR reads with MiXCR, one row per CDR3 protein. The data show 20,000 to 25,000 distinct CDR3 sequences, roughly 45% seen once. Here the sequenced sample was PBMCs, taken before or after stereotactic body radiation therapy (not recorded which). These receptors were collected from a donor aged 50 or older with non-small cell lung cancer.

CDR3 sequence: CSALRDYPYNEQFF. CDR3 in DNA: TGCAGTGCGCTCCGGGACTATCCCTACAATGAGCAGTTCTTC. This chain connects TRBV20-1 to TRBJ2-1, with 7 bases lining up with TRBD2. V was clipped by 6 bases and J by 2 bases; unmatched bases: 7. CDR3 size: 14 residues. Germline CDR1 and CDR2: DFQATT and SNEGSKA (reference sequence).

This rearrangement joins TRBV9 to TRBJ1-2, with D unresolved. This CDR3 is built from 13 residues. Germline CDR1 reads SGDLS; CDR2 reads YYNGEE. Trimming removed 3 bases from V and 7 bases from J, with 13 bases in between. The CDR3 DNA reads as TGTGCCAGCAGCGATAGGGCAAACCGTGGCTACACCTTC. It yields the protein CASSDRANRGYTF.

This clonotype has ten or more counts. The V and J genes are TRBV6-2 or TRBV6-3 and TRBJ2-3, with 7 nucleotides matching TRBD1. CDR3 size: 14 residues. V gave up 5 bases and J gave up 5 bases; unmatched junction bases: 7. From germline, CDR1 is MNHEY and CDR2 SVGEGT. The CDR3 sequence is CASSTDRVGDTQYF. Written as DNA, the CDR3 is TGTGCCAGCAGTACCGACAGGGTCGGAGATACGCAGTATTTT.

Details on this clonotype: The likely explanation is a read error, given a far larger clone one base away. The rearrangement uses TRBV6-2 or TRBV6-3 and TRBJ1-1; D unresolved. Germline CDR1 MNHEY, CDR2 SVGEGT. The CDR3 has 11 amino acids. The CDR3 spells CSTLLNTEAFF. The CDR3 DNA reads as TGTTCCACCTTACTGAACACTGAAGCTTTCTTT.

The gene calls are TRBV5-1 and TRBJ2-1, with D possibly being TRBD2 (7 bases). The CDR3 length is 15 residues. V was shortened by 1 base and J by 7 bases, with 15 bases between the two germline ends. In germline, CDR1 is SGHRS, CDR2 YFSETQ. CDR3 sequence (DNA): TGCGCCAGCAGCTTGAGGGGGGGCAGGAAGAATGAGCAGTTCTTC. It yields the protein CASSLRGGRKNEQFF. The variable domain in full, with the rest retrieved from reference TRBV5-1 and TRBJ2-1, is KAGVTQTPRYLIKTRGQQVTLSCSPISGHRSVSWYQQTPGQGLQFLFEYFSETQRNKGNFPGRFSGRQFSNSRSEMNVSTLELGDSALYLCASSLRGGRKNEQFFGPGTRLTVL.

The chain carries TRBV7-3 and TRBJ2-1, with 10 bases identical to TRBD2. The V and J ends lost 8 bases and 3 bases, in that order; junction bases with no gene match: 7. The CDR3 sequence is 15 residues long. The germline V gene encodes CDR1 SGHTA and CDR2 FQGTGA. CDR3 in amino acids: CASSPLAGDYNEQFF. The CDR3 DNA reads TGTGCCAGCTCCCCTCTAGCGGGAGACTACAATGAGCAGTTCTTC.

The chain employs TRBV6-1 and TRBJ1-1; D ambiguous. The CDR3 has 13 residues. The V end was cut by 6 bases, the J end by 5 bases, with 13 bases between. Germline CDR1 is MNHNS and CDR2 is SASEGT. The CDR3: CASSPGLGTEAFF. DNA for the CDR3: TGTGCCAGCAGCCCAGGCCTGGGGACTGAAGCTTTCTTT.

Points on this clonotype: This is likely an artifact of a read error, given a far larger clone one base away. This chain connects TRBV6-7 to TRBJ2-1; 7 bases line up with TRBD2. TRBV6-7 is recorded as an ORF, its role being uncertain. The CDR3 is 18 residues long. V lost 2 bases, J lost 2 bases, and 12 bases stayed unmatched. In DNA form, the CDR3 reads TGTGCCAGCAGTTACGTTCTAGCGGTAGGATCTCCCTACAATGAGCAGTTCTTC. As protein: CASSYVLAVGSPYNEQFF.

This clonotype was recorded many times. V is TRBV7-2 and J is TRBJ1-3; the D gene is possibly TRBD1 (5 bases). The CDR3 is 16 residues long. V lost 5 bases and J 2 bases, leaving 16 bases between the germline ends. Germline assignment: CDR1 SGHTA and CDR2 FQGNSA. The CDR3 nucleotides are TGTGCCAGCAGCCCCCGAGGAGGGGAGCCTGGAAACACCATATATTTT. It translates to CASSPRGGEPGNTIYF.

The chain employs TRBV5-1 and TRBJ1-4; 7 nucleotides agree with TRBD1. Looked up from germline, CDR1 is SGHRS and CDR2 is YFSETQ. J lost 0 bases, V lost 2 bases, and 4 bases had no gene match. This CDR3 is 16 amino acids long. The CDR3 region has the DNA TGCGCCAGCAGCTTTTCTGGGACAGCAACTAATGAAAAACTGTTTTTT. Translating it yields CASSFSGTATNEKLFF.

This clonotype was counted at least ten times. V usage is TRBV27 and J usage is TRBJ1-1, with D perhaps TRBD1 (6 bases). Germline V gene sequence: CDR1 MNHEY, CDR2 SMNVEV (reference sequence). This CDR3 is built from 18 residues. The V end lost 4 bases, the J end lost 3 bases, and 24 bases lay between the germline ends. The CDR3 spells CASSSVRGSRRLDTEAFF. The DNA for the CDR3 is TGTGCCAGCAGTTCGGTCAGGGGTTCTAGGAGATTGGACACTGAAGCTTTCTTT.

As regards this clonotype: A far larger clone is just one base off, so this is likely a read error. The chain carries TRBV6-5 and TRBJ1-2; 7 bases match TRBD1. The CDR3 sequence is 12 residues long. CDR1 and CDR2 (germline): MNHEY, SVGAGI. V was clipped by 10 bases and J by 3 bases; unmatched bases: 5. CDR3 bases: TGTGCCATCCGGGACAGCTACTATGGCTACACCTTC. This gives the protein CAIRDSYYGYTF.

The genes are TRBV12-3 or TRBV12-4 and TRBJ1-2; 8 nucleotides line up with TRBD1. J was trimmed by 10 bases and V by 4 bases; bases with no gene match: 11. CDR3 size: 14 residues. CDR3 sequence reads: CASSSSGTGEYYTF. The CDR3 bases are TGTGCCAGCAGTTCCTCAGGGACAGGCGAGTACTACACCTTC.

This rearrangement joins TRBV6-2 or TRBV6-3 to TRBJ2-3; 7 bases line up with TRBD1. The CDR3 is 13 residues long. Trimming cost V 7 bases and J 3 bases; bases outside gene matches: 4. Germline-derived CDR1 and CDR2 are MNHEY and SVGEGT. The CDR3 DNA is TGTGCCAGCATTGGACAGGAGACAGATACGCAGTATTTT. It codes for CASIGQETDTQYF.

This clonotype appeared many times. The rearrangement joins TRBV3-1 to TRBJ1-3, with no clear D. Trimming left V 1 base short and J 0 bases short, with 7 bases between. The CDR3 consists of 15 residues. Germline-derived CDR1 and CDR2 are LGHDT and YNNKEL (reference sequence). The CDR3 is CASSQGQASGNTIYF. DNA of the CDR3: TGTGCCAGCAGCCAAGGGCAGGCCTCTGGAAACACCATATATTTT.

This clonotype was observed at least ten times. The chain joins TRBV13 to TRBJ2-7, with D possibly matching TRBD1 (6 bases). Germline loops: CDR1 PRHDT, CDR2 FYEKMQ (reference sequence). The CDR3 extends over 15 amino acids. The V and J ends lost 5 bases and 0 bases respectively, with 14 bases between them. CDR3 DNA: TGTGCCAGCAGCACCTTGGACAGCCACTCCTACGAGCAGTACTTC. Amino acids: CASSTLDSHSYEQYF.

This clonotype was recorded at least ten times. The chain uses TRBV5-6 and TRBJ1-3; D gene uncertain. Per germline, CDR1 SGHDT and CDR2 YYEEEE. This CDR3 contains 15 residues. V lost 2 bases and J lost 0, with 9 bases in between. The CDR3 nucleotides are TGTGCCAGCAGCTTCCGGGCCCTCTCTGGAAACACCATATATTTT. Its protein product is CASSFRALSGNTIYF.

This clonotype was counted at least ten times. The rearrangement links TRBV7-9 to TRBJ2-7; tentative D call: TRBD2 (6 bases). V was trimmed by 5 bases and J by 2 bases, leaving 13 bases between them. Germline CDR1 and CDR2: SEHNR and FQNEAQ (reference sequence). CDR3 length: 14 amino acids. CDR3 region: CASSAGRTTYEQYF. For the CDR3, the DNA is TGTGCCAGCAGCGCGGGACGGACAACCTACGAGCAGTACTTC.

This clonotype was seen ten or more times. The chain uses TRBV7-3 and TRBJ2-3; TRBD2 might be the D (6 bases). The germline CDR1 and CDR2 sequences are SGHTA and FQGTGA. Deletions cut 5 bases from V and 6 bases from J, with 18 bases between. The length of the CDR3 is 15 residues. The CDR3 DNA reads as TGTGCCAGCAGCCTTAGCGGATCCTTGGGCGATACGCAGTATTTT. Translation gives CASSLSGSLGDTQYF.

CDR3 DNA sequence: TGCAGTGCTAGAGATACTAAGTACGAGCAGTACTTC. This sequence encodes CSARDTKYEQYF. The chain is built from TRBV20-1 and TRBJ2-7; D is uncertain. The V end lost 0 bases, the J end lost 4 bases, and 7 bases lay between the germline ends. The CDR3 contains 12 residues. In germline, CDR1 is DFQATT, CDR2 SNEGSKA (reference sequence).